The 6 T cell receptor beta chains below all came from one sample that was sequenced in a study of monozygotic twins with inflammatory bowel disease. One entry per CDR3 protein, without DNA, is what TCRdb gives after re-calling the 5' RACE reads. This sample's clone table lists some 170,000 distinct CDR3 sequences. The sequenced sample consisted of blood. The source is a human donor with ulcerative colitis or Crohn's disease, or a healthy co-twin of an affected twin (not recorded which).

The J gene is TRBJ1-2, the V gene TRBV28. CDR3 length: 14 residues. CDR1 and CDR2 from the germline V gene are MDHEN and SYDVKM. The CDR3 is CASSFFYGNYGYTF.

CDR3: CATSDSTPTGGEKLFF. The V call is TRBV24-1, the J call TRBJ1-4; TCRdb reports TRBD1, a call that lacks DNA to check it against. Germline V lookup: CDR1 KGHDR, CDR2 SFDVKD. The CDR3 sequence is 16 residues long.

The chain links TRBV10-3 to TRBJ2-1. This CDR3 contains 14 residues. Germline V gene lookup returns CDR1 ENHRY and CDR2 SYGVKD. The CDR3 spells CAISEHESYNEQFF.

The chain uses TRBV20-1 and TRBJ2-6. Germline V gives CDR1 DFQATT, CDR2 SNEGSKA (reference sequence). CDR3 length: 13 residues. CDR3 sequence: CSVPIAGANVLTF.

The chain joins TRBV7-2 to TRBJ1-1. CDR3 length: 13 amino acids. Germline CDR1 and CDR2: SGHTA and FQGNSA. CDR3 sequence: CASSTRTAPEAFF.

The rearrangement joins TRBV20-1 to TRBJ1-2; TCRdb selects TRBD1, and the lack of DNA leaves this call unchecked. The CDR3 has 13 amino acids. Looked up from germline, CDR1 is DFQATT and CDR2 is SNEGSKA (reference sequence). CDR3 region: CSAREGGGYGYTF.